The rows below give T cell receptor beta chains drawn from one sample of a study of T cells after posttransplantation cyclophosphamide. Sequencing was performed with immunoSEQ multiplex PCR; in TCRdb, only in-frame clones are kept and a portion is missing. The repertoire includes 50,000 to 65,000 clones, about 86% of them detected once, and less than 3.5% sits in the top ten. Specimen: PBMCs. The origin of the receptors is a young man with a blood cancer, CMV-positive, and with a related stem cell donor. Each CDR3 is given with its conserved first and last residue.

16 | TRBJ1-1 | TRBV6-5 | CASSYSGGSMNTEAFF
14 | TRBJ1-5 | TRBV19 | CATSSILQGQPQHF
15 | TRBJ2-1 | TRBV19 | CASSLAVRGYNEQFF
17 | TRBJ2-3 | TRBV9 | CASSGGAGGPVTDTQYF
11 | TRBJ2-1 | TRBV28 | CASSRYNEQFF
14 | TRBJ2-3 | TRBV15 | CATSLASGIYTQYF
14 | TRBJ2-7 | TRBV5-1 | CASERTSGRGEQYF
12 | TRBJ2-7 | TRBV2 | CASSRDSYEQYF
16 | TRBJ2-5 | TRBV11-3 | CASSLGGGGRAPLLYF
12 | TRBJ2-3 | TRBV29-1 | CSAGTSPDTQYF
15 | TRBJ1-5 | TRBV21-1 | CAIKARTALNQPQHF
12 | TRBJ2-5 | TRBV7-6 | CASSFLAETQYF
15 | TRBJ2-7 | TRBV4-3 | CASSHRDSYTYEQYF
14 | TRBJ2-3 | TRBV30 | CAWSINSGTDTQYF